This TCR beta chain emerged from a study of T cells in Graves' hyperthyroidism and ophthalmopathy (dated by TCRdb to the late 2010s). A note on the overall study: Peripheral blood was sampled at the time of initial diagnosis, prior to any treatment. To identify TCR V-J signatures that set the groups apart, the researchers used a discovery cohort of about a hundred patients, made up of roughly 45 with Graves' ophthalmopathy and about 60 with stable Graves' hyperthyroidism. Prospective prediction of ophthalmopathy was tested in an independent validation cohort of fewer than 20 hyperthyroidism patients and around 16 patients who later progressed to ophthalmopathy. The 100 or so discovery patients were randomly split 7:3 into training and test sets. In addition, the study compared T-cell repertoires in thyroid tissue and in blood from several Graves' hyperthyroidism patients. Once sampling was done, hyperthyroidism patients were given methimazole at a starting dose of 30 mg daily, whereas ophthalmopathy patients were given high-dose intravenous methylprednisolone. TCR Vbeta CDR3 sequencing of some 140 peripheral blood samples (roughly 43 ophthalmopathy, 75 to 80 hyperthyroidism and roughly 17 progressor patients) is reported in the paper.

The table lists this clonotype with a few counts. The antigen this receptor binds is unknown. Base qualities are missing; no much larger clone stands one base away. What the work shows at the level of the full study, not this receptor alone: Sample size was not statistically predetermined, and investigators were not blinded to group allocation. In cross-validation, a model built on a 13 V-J signature told ophthalmopathy apart from stable hyperthyroidism with just under 90% sensitivity and about 81% specificity, and in testing the same model reached 80%/75%. In validation, progression to ophthalmopathy was predicted by the model with 70% to 71% sensitivity and 72% to 80% specificity, a median of 6.5 months before onset. Most expanded thyroid clonotypes (frequency above 0.001) were also detected in blood, suggesting blood repertoires may reflect thyroid immune responses.

The TCR beta CDR3 regions were amplified from the RNA transcripts. For the first round of RT-PCR on the TCR CDR3, the HTBI primer set was used together with the Qiagen OneStep RT-PCR kit. Libraries were constructed in a second round of multiplex PCR, after which size selection and purification were carried out. The libraries were sequenced on an Illumina HiSeq2000 using paired-end 100 bp reads. The original methods were these. SOAPnuke was used to process the raw data, throwing out any read that contained adapters or uncalled bases, had a mean Phred below 15, or lacked an exact constant-primer or identifier match. COPE v1.2.5 was used to merge high-quality paired reads, and clonotypes were defined as unique nucleotide sequences. MiTCR v1.1 was used to align clonotypes to the IMGT TRBV, TRBD and TRBJ reference segments. The analysis was restricted to V-J combinations with a frequency above 0.0001, which together covered 99.2% of the repertoires. A TCS score was defined as the ratio of F50 (clonal expansion) to E x V (chaos), with BLOSUM62-based TCRdist applied between CDR3 peptides within each V-J. Welch's t-statistics and random forest reduced 500 to 650 V-J features to under 15, which were used in a naive Bayes classifier (R e1071). Through fastp at Q25 and MiXCR, TCRdb rebuilt clones from the public reads, retaining in-frame beta chains. Rows are unified per CDR3 protein, each entry keeping the most common DNA and genes. The V and J calls follow TCRdb's processing rather than the paper's. The sample table lists roughly 350,000 distinct CDR3 sequences, about 15% of them with a count of one. The ten biggest clones cover just under 25% of the sample.

Graves' hyperthyroidism was defined as stable when no progression to ophthalmopathy occurred over 18 months of follow-up. Hyperthyroidism patients were newly diagnosed, had a disease duration of under 2 months, and were aged 18 to 65 years. Patients with uncontrolled infections, other autoimmune diseases, pregnancy or lactation were excluded. Clinical symptoms, serum thyroxine and TRAb, thyroid ultrasound, and orbital computed tomography formed the basis for the diagnoses. Ficoll-Paque density gradient centrifugation was used to isolate PBMCs from around 9.1 ml of fresh peripheral blood. Trizol reagent was used to extract total RNA, and RNA quality was then checked on an Agilent 2100 Bioanalyzer. According to the germline V gene (reference sequence), CDR1 reads WNHNN and CDR2 reads SYGVQD. The CDR3 goes from the cysteine to the phenylalanine over 14 residues. Just CDR3 DNA is preserved here, 42 bases in frame from base 1. From V the trimming removes 6 bases and from J it removes 6 bases, while the gene matches leave 5 bases of the junction unaccounted for.

The sequencing sample was made of blood. This TCR was sampled from a woman aged 25 to 39 with Graves' hyperthyroidism. The chain is assembled from TRBV10-1 and TRBJ2-3; 11 of the junction bases match TRBD2. The CDR3 is CASSRLAGTDTQYF. The DNA sequence is TGCGCCAGCAGCCGACTAGCGGGGACTGATACGCAGTATTTT.